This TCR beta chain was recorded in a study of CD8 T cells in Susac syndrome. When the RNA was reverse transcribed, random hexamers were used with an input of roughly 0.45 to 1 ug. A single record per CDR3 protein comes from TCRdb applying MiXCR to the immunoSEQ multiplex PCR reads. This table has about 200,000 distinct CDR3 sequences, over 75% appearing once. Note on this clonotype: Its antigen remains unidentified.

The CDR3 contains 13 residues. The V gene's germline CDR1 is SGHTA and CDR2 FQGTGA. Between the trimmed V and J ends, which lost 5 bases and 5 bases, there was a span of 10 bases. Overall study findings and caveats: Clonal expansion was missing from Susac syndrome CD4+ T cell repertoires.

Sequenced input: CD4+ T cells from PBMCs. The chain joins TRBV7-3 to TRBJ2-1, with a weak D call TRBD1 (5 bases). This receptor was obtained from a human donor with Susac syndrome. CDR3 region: CASSQGPNNEQFF. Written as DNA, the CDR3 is TGTGCCAGCAGCCAGGGCCCAAACAATGAGCAGTTCTTC.